The 12 T cell receptor beta chains listed next were all sequenced from one sample in a study of T-cell memory formation after mild COVID-19 (dated by TCRdb to 2020 to 2022). The receptor library was made with 5' RACE. The reads were generated on an Illumina NovaSeq 6000. In TCRdb, the public reads were trimmed at Q25 with fastp and aligned with MiXCR, with productive beta chains retained. Identical CDR3 protein sequences are pooled into one entry, listed with their most common genes and DNA. The sample yields about 360,000 distinct CDR3 sequences; about 15% were counted once. Around 21% of the sample is held by the ten biggest clonotypes. The sequenced sample was PBMCs or a T cell subset sorted from them (not recorded which). Receptor source: a man aged 18 to 29 who had mild COVID-19 (a few samples of this study predate the infection). The sample titles of this study are shuffled in the database, so cell type and time point are left out; the donor was told from shared clones.

The J gene is TRBJ1-2, the V gene TRBV5-8; possibly TRBD1 for D (5 bases). V was cut by 5 bases and J by 3 bases, with 17 bases left in between. The V gene's germline CDR1 is SGHTS and CDR2 YDEGEE. CDR3 size: 15 residues. This chain's CDR3 is CASSRQGRTDYGYTF. CDR3 nucleotides: TGTGCCAGCAGTCGGCAGGGCCGCACCGACTATGGCTACACCTTC.

The gene calls are TRBV4-2 and TRBJ1-2; TRBD1 agrees at 7 bases. CDR3 size: 16 residues. Germline values: CDR1 LGHNA, CDR2 YNFKEQ. Trimming cost V 0 bases and J 3 bases; bases outside gene matches: 7. Here the CDR3 DNA reads TGTGCCAGCAGCCAAGAGGGGACAGTCGTTTACTATGGCTACACCTTC. It yields the protein CASSQEGTVVYYGYTF.

The chain has TRBV20-1 and TRBJ2-7; maybe TRBD1 (6 bases). V gave up 2 bases and J gave up 5 bases, with 16 bases separating them. Germline lookup yields CDR1 DFQATT and CDR2 SNEGSKA (reference sequence). The CDR3 has 14 residues. The chain's CDR3 is CSARSQGRKDEQYV. CDR3 DNA sequence: TGCAGTGCTAGATCACAGGGAAGAAAAGACGAGCAGTACGTC.

A few counts support this clonotype. This chain links TRBV18 with TRBJ1-2; D uncertain. Trimming took off 1 base at V and 8 bases at J, with 8 bases between the two ends. From germline, CDR1 is KGHSH and CDR2 LQKENI. The CDR3 loop spans 12 amino acids. The CDR3: CASSPRPHGYTF. The CDR3 bases are TGTGCCAGCTCACCACGCCCTCACGGCTACACCTTC.

CDR3 in amino acids: CASSGDGTARQETQYF. CDR3 sequence (DNA): TGCGCCAGCAGCGGGGATGGGACAGCTCGACAAGAGACCCAGTACTTC. The V and J genes are TRBV5-1 and TRBJ2-5, with 7 bases that match TRBD1. The CDR3 runs to 16 residues. The germline V gene has CDR1 SGHRS and CDR2 YFSETQ. V shed 4 bases, J shed 2 bases, and the junction held 11 bases outside the gene matches.

The chain links TRBV20-1 to TRBJ2-3; perhaps TRBD2 as D (6 bases). V dropped 7 bases and J dropped 3 bases, with 11 bases sitting between them. The germline CDR1 and CDR2 sequences are DFQATT and SNEGSKA (reference sequence). The CDR3 covers 12 residues. This CDR3 reads CSGGLLTDTQYF. For the CDR3, the DNA is TGCAGTGGGGGACTGCTAACAGATACGCAGTATTTT.

DNA of the CDR3: TGCAGTGCTAGAGAACGGGGCCGAGAGACCCAGTACTTC. Amino acids: CSARERGRETQYF. This rearrangement joins TRBV20-1 to TRBJ2-5; D tentatively fits TRBD1 or TRBD2 (5 bases each). Looked up from germline, CDR1 is DFQATT and CDR2 is SNEGSKA (reference sequence). This CDR3 has 13 amino acids. The ends were cut back, 0 bases at V and 4 bases at J, with 9 bases in the middle.

This clonotype was recorded a few times. The genes are TRBV7-6 and TRBJ1-5; D is possibly TRBD1 (6 bases). Germline V gives CDR1 SGHVS, CDR2 FNYEAQ. The CDR3 sequence is 14 residues long. V dropped 2 bases and J dropped 3 bases, with 8 bases sitting between them. The CDR3 protein is CASSLTGNNQPQHF. DNA for the CDR3: TGTGCCAGCAGCTTAACAGGGAACAATCAGCCCCAGCATTTT.

This chain connects TRBV10-3 to TRBJ2-4; TRBD1 might be the D (6 bases). Trimming removed 7 bases at V and 9 bases at J, with 19 bases between. Germline V lookup: CDR1 ENHRY, CDR2 SYGVKD. This CDR3 spans 14 amino acids. The CDR3 nucleotides are TGTGCCATCATGGGGCAGGGGCCCTCAGGCATTCAGTACTTC. Translated, it gives CAIMGQGPSGIQYF.

CDR3 residues: CATSAQGAPGSNEKLFF. As DNA, the CDR3 is TGTGCCACCAGTGCTCAGGGGGCGCCGGGATCTAATGAAAAACTGTTTTTT. This chain joins TRBV24-1 and TRBJ1-4; 8 bases are shared with TRBD1. Germline CDR1 and CDR2: KGHDR and SFDVKD. This CDR3 has 17 residues. The J segment lost 3 bases and the V segment lost 5 bases, leaving 10 bases of the junction unmatched.

In its sample, this clonotype was seen a few times. J is TRBJ1-4 and V is TRBV4-3, with 7 bases identical to TRBD1. V was clipped by 3 bases and J by 8 bases; unmatched bases: 6. The germline V gene encodes CDR1 LGHNA and CDR2 YSLEER. This CDR3 has 14 residues. The CDR3 spells CASSQTGLGEKLFF. The DNA of the CDR3 is TGCGCCAGCAGCCAGACAGGGCTCGGGGAAAAACTGTTTTTT.

This clonotype was counted at least ten times. The V call is TRBV12-3 or TRBV12-4, the J call TRBJ2-1; 13 nucleotides align to TRBD2. The CDR3 totals 18 residues. V trimming: 3 bases; J trimming: 9 bases; junction bases outside the gene matches: 14. This CDR3 is CASSFGGRRLAGGGEQFF. The CDR3 DNA reads TGTGCCAGCAGTTTCGGAGGCCGAAGACTAGCGGGGGGCGGTGAGCAGTTCTTC.